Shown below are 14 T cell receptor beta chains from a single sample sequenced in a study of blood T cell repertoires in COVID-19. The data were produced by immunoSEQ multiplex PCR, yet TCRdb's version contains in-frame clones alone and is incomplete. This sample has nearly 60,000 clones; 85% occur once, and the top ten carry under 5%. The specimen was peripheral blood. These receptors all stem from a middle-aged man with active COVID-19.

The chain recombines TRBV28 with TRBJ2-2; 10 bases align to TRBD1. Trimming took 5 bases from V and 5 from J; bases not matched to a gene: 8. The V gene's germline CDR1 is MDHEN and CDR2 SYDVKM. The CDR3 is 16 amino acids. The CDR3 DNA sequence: TGTGCCAGCAGTCCCCCCCGGGACAGGGGAACCGGGGAGCTGTTTTTT. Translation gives CASSPPRDRGTGELFF.

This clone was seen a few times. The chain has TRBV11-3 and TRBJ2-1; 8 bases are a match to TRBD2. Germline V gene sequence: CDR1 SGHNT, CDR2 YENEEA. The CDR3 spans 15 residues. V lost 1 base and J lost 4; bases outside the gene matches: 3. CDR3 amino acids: CASSLGLASYNEQFF. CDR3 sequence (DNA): TGTGCCAGCAGCTTAGGACTAGCGTCGTACAATGAGCAGTTCTTC.

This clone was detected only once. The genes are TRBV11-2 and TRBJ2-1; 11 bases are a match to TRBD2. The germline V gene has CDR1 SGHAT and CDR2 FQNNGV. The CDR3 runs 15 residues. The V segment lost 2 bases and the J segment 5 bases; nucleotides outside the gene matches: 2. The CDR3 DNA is TGTGCCAGCAGCTTATGGACTAGCGGGCACAATGAGCAGTTCTTC. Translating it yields CASSLWTSGHNEQFF.

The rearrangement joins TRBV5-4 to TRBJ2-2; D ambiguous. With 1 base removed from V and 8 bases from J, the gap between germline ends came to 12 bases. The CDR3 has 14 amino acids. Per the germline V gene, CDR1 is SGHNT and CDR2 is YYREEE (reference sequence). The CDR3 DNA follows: TGTGCCAGCAGCTTGAGCACAGCCTGGGGGGAGCTGTTTTTT. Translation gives CASSLSTAWGELFF.

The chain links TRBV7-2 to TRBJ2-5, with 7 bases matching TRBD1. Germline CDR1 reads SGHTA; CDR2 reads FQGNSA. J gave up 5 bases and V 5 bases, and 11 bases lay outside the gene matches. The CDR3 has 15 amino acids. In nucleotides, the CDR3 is TGTGCCAGCAGCCATCAGGGGGACCGAGGGGAGACCCAGTACTTC. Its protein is CASSHQGDRGETQYF.

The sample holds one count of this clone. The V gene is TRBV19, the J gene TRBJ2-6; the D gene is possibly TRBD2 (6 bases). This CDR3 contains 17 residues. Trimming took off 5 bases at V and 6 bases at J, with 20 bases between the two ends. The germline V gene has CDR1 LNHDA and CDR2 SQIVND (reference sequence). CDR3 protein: CASSQLLQWGEANVLTF. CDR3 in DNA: TGTGCCAGTAGTCAACTCCTACAGTGGGGGGAGGCCAACGTCCTGACTTTC.

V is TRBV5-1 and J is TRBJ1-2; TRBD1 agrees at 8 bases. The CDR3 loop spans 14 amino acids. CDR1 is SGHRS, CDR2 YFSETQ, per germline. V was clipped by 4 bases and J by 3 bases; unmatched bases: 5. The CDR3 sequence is CASSPGQAYYGYTF. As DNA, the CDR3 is TGCGCCAGCAGCCCGGGACAGGCTTACTATGGCTACACCTTC.

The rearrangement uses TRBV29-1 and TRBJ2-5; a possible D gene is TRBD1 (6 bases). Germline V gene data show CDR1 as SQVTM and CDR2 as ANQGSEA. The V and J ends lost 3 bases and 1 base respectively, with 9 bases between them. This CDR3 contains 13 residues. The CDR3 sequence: CSVEDRIQETQYF. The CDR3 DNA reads TGCAGCGTTGAGGACAGAATCCAAGAGACCCAGTACTTC.

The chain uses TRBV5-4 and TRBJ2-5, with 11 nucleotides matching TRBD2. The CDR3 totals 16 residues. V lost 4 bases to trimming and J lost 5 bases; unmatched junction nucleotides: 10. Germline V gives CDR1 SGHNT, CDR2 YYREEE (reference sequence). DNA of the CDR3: TGTGCCAGCAGCCCGGGGGGACTAGCGGCCGGGGAGACCCAGTACTTC. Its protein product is CASSPGGLAAGETQYF.

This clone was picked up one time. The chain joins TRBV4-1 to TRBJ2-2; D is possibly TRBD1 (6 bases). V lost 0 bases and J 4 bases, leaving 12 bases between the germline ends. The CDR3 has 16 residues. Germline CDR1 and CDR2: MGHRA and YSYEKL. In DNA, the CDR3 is TGCGCCAGCAGCCAAGAGGCAGGGGTCCTCACCGGGGAGCTGTTTTTT. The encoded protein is CASSQEAGVLTGELFF.

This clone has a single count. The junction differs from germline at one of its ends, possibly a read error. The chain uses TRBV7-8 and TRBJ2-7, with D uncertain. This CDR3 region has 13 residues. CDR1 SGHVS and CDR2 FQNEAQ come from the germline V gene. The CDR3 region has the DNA TGTGCCAGCAGCTTGACAAATACCGGTAACAAGGACTTC. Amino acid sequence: CASSLTNTGNKDF.

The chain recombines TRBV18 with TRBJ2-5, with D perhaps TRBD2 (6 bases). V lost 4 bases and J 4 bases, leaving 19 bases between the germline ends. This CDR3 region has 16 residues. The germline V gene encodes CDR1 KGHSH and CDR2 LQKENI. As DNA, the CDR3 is TGTGCCAGCTCACTAACGTCGGGCACGGAGGGAGAGACCCAGTACTTC. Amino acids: CASSLTSGTEGETQYF. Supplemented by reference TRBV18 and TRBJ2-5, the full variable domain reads NAGVMQNPRHLVRRRGQEARLRCSPMKGHSHVYWYRQLPEEGLKFMVYLQKENIIDESGMPKERFSAEFPKEGPSILRIQQVVRGDSAAYFCASSLTSGTEGETQYFGPGTRLLVL.

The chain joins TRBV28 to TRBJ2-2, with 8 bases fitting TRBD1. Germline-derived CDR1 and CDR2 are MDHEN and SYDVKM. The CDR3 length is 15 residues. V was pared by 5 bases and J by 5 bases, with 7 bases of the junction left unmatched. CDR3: CASSTDRVLTGELFF. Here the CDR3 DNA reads TGTGCCAGCAGTACGGACAGGGTTCTAACCGGGGAGCTGTTTTTT.

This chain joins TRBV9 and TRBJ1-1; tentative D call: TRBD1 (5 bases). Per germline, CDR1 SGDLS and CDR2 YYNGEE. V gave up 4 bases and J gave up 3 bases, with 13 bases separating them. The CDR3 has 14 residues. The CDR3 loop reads CASSPSGHDTEAFF. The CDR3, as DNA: TGTGCCAGCAGCCCATCAGGACACGACACTGAAGCTTTCTTT.